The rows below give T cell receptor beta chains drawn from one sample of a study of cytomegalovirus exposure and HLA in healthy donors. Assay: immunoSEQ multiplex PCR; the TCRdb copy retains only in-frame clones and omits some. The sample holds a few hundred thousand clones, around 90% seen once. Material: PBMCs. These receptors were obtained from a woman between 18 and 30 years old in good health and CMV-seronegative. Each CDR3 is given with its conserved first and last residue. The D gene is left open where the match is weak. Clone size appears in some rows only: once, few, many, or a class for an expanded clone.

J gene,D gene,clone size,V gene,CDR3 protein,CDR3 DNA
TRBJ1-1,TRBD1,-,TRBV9,CASSPSGQGAQF,TGTGCCAGCAGCCCGTCGGGACAGGGGGCCCAGTTT
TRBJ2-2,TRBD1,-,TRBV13,CASSLMFSRGRTGELFF,TGTGCCAGCAGCTTAATGTTCTCCAGGGGGCGAACCGGGGAGCTGTTTTTT
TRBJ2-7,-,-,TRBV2,CASSGNWGGDEQYF,TGTGCCAGCAGTGGCAATTGGGGAGGCGACGAGCAGTACTTC
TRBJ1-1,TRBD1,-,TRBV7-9,CASSGQGNTEAFF,TGTGCCAGCTCTGGACAGGGGAACACTGAAGCTTTCTTT
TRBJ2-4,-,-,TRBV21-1,CASNYGSLANKNIQYF,TGTGCCAGCAACTATGGGTCCCTAGCGAACAAAAACATTCAGTACTTC
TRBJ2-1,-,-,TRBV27,CASSPPTGYNEQFF,TGTGCCAGCAGTCCGCCAACAGGGTACAATGAGCAGTTCTTC
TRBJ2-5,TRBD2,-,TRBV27,CASSSRLARPQETQYF,TGTGCCAGCAGTTCACGACTAGCGCGGCCCCAAGAGACCCAGTACTTC
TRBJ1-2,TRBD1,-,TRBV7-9,CASSWDRGNGYTF,TGTGCCAGCAGCTGGGACAGGGGAAATGGCTACACCTTC
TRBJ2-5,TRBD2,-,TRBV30,CAWEAGVETQYF,TGTGCCTGGGAAGCGGGGGTTGAGACCCAGTACTTC
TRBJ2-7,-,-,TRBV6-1,CASSEENGYEQYF,TGTGCCAGCAGTGAAGAGAACGGGTACGAGCAGTACTTC
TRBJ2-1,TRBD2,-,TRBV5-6,CASSYGGGGPINEQFF,TGTGCCAGCAGCTATGGCGGGGGGGGGCCTATAAATGAGCAGTTCTTC
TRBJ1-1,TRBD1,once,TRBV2,CASSDYRGLTAFF,TGTGCCAGCAGTGATTACAGGGGGCTGACGGCTTTCTTT
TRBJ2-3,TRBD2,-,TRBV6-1,CASSEASGETDTQYF,TGTGCCAGCAGTGAAGCTAGCGGGGAAACAGATACGCAGTATTTT
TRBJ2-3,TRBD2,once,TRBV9,CASSVASGHSTDTQYF,TGTGCCAGCAGCGTAGCTAGCGGGCATAGCACAGATACGCAGTATTTT
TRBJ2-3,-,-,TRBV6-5,CATYSTDTQYF,TGTGCCACCTACTCCACAGATACGCAGTATTTT
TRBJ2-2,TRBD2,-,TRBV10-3,CAISEQGTSGGQGELFF,TGTGCCATCAGTGAACAGGGGACTAGCGGGGGTCAAGGGGAGCTGTTTTTT
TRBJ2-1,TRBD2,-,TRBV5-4,CASSLGLAGYNEQFF,TGTGCCAGCAGCTTAGGTCTAGCGGGGTACAATGAGCAGTTCTTC
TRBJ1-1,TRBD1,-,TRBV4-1,CASSQADREATEAFF,TGCGCCAGCAGCCAAGCCGACAGGGAAGCGACTGAAGCTTTCTTT
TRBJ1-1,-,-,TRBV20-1,CSARDRGEAFF,TGCAGTGCTAGAGATCGAGGGGAAGCTTTCTTT
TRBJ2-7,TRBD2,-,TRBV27,CASSLAGELPYEQYF,TGTGCCAGCAGTTTAGCGGGGGAACTCCCCTACGAGCAGTACTTC
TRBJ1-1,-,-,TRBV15,CATSRDRAGWTEAFF,TGTGCCACCAGCAGAGATCGTGCAGGGTGGACTGAAGCTTTCTTT
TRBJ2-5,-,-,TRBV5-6,CASSLWSDRWETQYF,TGTGCCAGCAGCTTGTGGTCGGACAGATGGGAGACCCAGTACTTC